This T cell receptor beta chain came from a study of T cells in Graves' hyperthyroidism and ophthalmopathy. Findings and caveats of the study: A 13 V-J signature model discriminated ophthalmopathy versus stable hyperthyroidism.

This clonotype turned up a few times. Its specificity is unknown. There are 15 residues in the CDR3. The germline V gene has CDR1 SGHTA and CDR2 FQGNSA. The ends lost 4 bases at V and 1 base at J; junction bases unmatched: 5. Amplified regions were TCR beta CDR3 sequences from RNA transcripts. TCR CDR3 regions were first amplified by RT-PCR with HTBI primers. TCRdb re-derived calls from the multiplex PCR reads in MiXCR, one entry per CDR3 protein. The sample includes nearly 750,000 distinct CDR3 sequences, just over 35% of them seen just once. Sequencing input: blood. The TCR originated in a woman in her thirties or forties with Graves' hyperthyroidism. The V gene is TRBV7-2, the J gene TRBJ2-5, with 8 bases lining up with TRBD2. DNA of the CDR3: TGTGCCAGCAGCTCGACCGGGACTAGCCAAGAGACCCAGTACTTC. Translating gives CASSSTGTSQETQYF.